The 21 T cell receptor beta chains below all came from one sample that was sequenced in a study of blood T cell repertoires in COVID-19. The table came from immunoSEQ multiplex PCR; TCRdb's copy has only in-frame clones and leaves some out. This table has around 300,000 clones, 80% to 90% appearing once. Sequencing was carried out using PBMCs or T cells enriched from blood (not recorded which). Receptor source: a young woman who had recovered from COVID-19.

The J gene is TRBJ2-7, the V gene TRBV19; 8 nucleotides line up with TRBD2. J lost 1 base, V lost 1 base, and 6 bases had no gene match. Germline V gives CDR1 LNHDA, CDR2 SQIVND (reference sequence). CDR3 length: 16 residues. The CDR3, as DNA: TGTGCCAGTAGTATAGGGCTAGCGGGCCCTTCCTACGAGCAGTACTTC. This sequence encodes CASSIGLAGPSYEQYF. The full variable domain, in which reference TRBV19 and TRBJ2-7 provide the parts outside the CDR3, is DGGITQSPKYLFRKEGQNVTLSCEQNLNHDAMYWYRQDPGQGLRLIYYSQIVNDFQKGDIAEGYSVSREKKESFPLTVTSAQKNPTAFYLCASSIGLAGPSYEQYFGPGTRLTVT.

CDR3 sequence (DNA): TGTGCCAGCAGCGGTAGGACAGAAGACTATGGCTACACCTTC. Its protein product is CASSGRTEDYGYTF. The chain uses TRBV7-9 and TRBJ1-2, with D tentatively TRBD1 (6 bases). This CDR3 spans 14 amino acids. From germline, CDR1 is SEHNR and CDR2 FQNEAQ (reference sequence). V gave up 5 bases and J gave up 3 bases, with 13 bases separating them.

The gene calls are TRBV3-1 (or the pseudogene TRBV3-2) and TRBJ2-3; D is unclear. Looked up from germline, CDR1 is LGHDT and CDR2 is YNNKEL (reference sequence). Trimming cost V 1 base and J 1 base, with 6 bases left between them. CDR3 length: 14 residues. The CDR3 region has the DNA TGTGCCAGCAGCCAAGCCCTTGGCACAGATACGCAGTATTTT. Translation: CASSQALGTDTQYF.

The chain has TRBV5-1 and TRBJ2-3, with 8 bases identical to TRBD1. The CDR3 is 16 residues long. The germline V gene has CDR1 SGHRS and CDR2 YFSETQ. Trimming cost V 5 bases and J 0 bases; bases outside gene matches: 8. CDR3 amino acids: CASRWRTGSSTDTQYF. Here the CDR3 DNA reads TGCGCCAGCAGGTGGAGGACAGGGAGTAGCACAGATACGCAGTATTTT.

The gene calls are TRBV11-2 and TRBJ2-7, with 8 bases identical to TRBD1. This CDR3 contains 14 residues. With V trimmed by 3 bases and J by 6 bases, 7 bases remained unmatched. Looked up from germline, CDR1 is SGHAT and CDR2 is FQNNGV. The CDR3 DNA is TGTGCCAGCAGCTTTGCCAGGGGGCTAGGCGAGCAGTACTTC. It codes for CASSFARGLGEQYF.

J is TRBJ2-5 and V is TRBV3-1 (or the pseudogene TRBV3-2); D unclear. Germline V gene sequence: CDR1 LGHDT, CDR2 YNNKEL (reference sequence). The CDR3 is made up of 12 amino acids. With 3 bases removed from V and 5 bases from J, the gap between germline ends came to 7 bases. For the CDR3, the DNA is TGTGCCAGCAGCCATCAGATTGAGACCCAGTACTTC. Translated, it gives CASSHQIETQYF.

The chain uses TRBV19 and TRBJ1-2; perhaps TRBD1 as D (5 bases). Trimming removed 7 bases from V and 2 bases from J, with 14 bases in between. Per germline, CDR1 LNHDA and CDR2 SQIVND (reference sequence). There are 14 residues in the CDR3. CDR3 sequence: CASMRNGGNYGYTF. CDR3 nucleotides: TGTGCCAGTATGAGGAACGGGGGGAACTATGGCTACACCTTC.

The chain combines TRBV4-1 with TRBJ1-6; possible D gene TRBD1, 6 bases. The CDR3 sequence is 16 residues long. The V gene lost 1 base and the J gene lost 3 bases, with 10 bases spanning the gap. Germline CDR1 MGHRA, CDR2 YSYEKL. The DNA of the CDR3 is TGCGCCAGCAGCCAAGGGACAGCCAACTATAATTCACCCCTCCACTTT. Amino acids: CASSQGTANYNSPLHF.

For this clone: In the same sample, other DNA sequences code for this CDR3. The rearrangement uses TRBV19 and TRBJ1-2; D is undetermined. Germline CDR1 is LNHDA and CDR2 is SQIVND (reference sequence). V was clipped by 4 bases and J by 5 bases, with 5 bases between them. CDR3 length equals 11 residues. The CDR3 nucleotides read TGTGCCAGTAGTACCGGGTATGGCTACACCTTC. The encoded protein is CASSTGYGYTF.

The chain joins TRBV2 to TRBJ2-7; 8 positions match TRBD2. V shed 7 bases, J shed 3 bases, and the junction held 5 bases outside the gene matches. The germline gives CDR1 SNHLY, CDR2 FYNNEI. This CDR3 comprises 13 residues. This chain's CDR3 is CASKLAANYEQYF. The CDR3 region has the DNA TGTGCCAGCAAACTAGCGGCAAACTACGAGCAGTACTTC.

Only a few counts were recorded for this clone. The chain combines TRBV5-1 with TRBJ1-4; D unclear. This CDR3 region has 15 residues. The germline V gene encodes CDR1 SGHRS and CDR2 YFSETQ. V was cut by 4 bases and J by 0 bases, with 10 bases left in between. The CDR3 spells CASSATGTTNEKLFF. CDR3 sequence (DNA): TGCGCCAGCAGCGCCACGGGGACAACTAATGAAAAACTGTTTTTT.

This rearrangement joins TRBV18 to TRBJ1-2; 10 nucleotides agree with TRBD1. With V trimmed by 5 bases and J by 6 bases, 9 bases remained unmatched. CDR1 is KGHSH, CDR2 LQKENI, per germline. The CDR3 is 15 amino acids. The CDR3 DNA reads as TGTGCCAGCTCAGGGGACAGGGGCCTGGCGGATGGCTACACCTTC. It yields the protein CASSGDRGLADGYTF.

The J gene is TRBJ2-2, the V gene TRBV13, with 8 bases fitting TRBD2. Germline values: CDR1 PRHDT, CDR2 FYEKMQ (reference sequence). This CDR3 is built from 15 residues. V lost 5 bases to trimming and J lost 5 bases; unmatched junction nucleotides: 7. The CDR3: CASSPKSGGTGELFF. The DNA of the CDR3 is TGTGCCAGCAGCCCGAAGAGCGGGGGTACCGGGGAGCTGTTTTTT.

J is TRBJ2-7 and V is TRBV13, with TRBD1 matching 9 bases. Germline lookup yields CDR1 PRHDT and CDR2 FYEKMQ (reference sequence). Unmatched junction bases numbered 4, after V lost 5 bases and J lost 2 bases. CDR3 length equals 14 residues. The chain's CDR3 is CASSMGQGTYEQYF. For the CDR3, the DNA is TGTGCCAGCAGCATGGGACAGGGAACCTACGAGCAGTACTTC.

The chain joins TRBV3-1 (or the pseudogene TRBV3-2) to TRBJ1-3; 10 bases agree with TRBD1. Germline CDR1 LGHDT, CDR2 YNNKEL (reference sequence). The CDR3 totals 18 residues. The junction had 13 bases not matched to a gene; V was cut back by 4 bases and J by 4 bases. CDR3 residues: CASSLKLAGTGAGNTIYF. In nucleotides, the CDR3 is TGTGCCAGCAGCCTAAAATTGGCAGGGACAGGGGCCGGAAACACCATATATTTT.

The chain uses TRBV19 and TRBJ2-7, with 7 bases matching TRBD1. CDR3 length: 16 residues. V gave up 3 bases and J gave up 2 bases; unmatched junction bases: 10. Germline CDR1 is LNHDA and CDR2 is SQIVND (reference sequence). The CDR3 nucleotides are TGTGCCAGTAGTATGGACCCGGGACAGTCTCCCTACGAGCAGTACTTC. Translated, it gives CASSMDPGQSPYEQYF.

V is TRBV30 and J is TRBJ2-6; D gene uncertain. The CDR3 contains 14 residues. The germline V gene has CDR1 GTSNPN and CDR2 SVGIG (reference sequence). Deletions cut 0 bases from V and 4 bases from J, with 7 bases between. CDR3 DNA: TGTGCCTGGAGTGTGTGGCGGGGGGCCAACGTCCTGACTTTC. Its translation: CAWSVWRGANVLTF.

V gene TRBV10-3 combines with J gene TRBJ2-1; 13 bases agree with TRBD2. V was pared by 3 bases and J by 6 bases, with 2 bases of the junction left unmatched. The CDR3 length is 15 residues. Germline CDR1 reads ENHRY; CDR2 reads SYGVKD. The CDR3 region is CAISETSGGVNEQFF. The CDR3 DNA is TGTGCCATCAGTGAAACTAGCGGGGGGGTCAATGAGCAGTTCTTC.

CDR3 in DNA: TGCAGTGCTAGTAAGGACAGGGGCCAAGAGACCCAGTACTTC. Amino acids: CSASKDRGQETQYF. The J gene is TRBJ2-5, the V gene TRBV20-1; TRBD1 matches 9 bases. Germline V gene lookup returns CDR1 DFQATT and CDR2 SNEGSKA (reference sequence). The CDR3 totals 14 residues. J was trimmed by 1 base and V by 3 bases; bases with no gene match: 3.

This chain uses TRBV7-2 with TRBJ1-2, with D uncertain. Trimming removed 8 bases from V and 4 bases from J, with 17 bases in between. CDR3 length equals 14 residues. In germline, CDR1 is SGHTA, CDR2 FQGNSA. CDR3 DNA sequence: TGTGCCAGCGGTCAAAGCCGGTTATCCTATGGCTACACCTTC. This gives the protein CASGQSRLSYGYTF.

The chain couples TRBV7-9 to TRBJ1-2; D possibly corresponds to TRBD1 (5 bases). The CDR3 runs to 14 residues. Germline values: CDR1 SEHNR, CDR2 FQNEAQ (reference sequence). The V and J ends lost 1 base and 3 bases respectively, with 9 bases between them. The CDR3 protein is CASSLESRDYGYTF. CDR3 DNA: TGTGCCAGCAGCTTAGAATCCAGGGACTATGGCTACACCTTC.